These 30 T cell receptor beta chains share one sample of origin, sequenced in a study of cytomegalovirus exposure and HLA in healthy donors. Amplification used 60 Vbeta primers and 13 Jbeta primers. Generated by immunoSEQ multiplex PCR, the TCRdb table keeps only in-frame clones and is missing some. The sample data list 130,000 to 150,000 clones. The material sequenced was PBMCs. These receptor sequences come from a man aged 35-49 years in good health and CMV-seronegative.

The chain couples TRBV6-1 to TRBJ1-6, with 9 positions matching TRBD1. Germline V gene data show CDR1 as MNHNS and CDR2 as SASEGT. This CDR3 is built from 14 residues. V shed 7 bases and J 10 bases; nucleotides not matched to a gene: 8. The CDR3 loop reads CASKEDRGISPLHF. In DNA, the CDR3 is TGTGCCAGCAAAGAGGACAGGGGAATCTCACCCCTCCACTTT.

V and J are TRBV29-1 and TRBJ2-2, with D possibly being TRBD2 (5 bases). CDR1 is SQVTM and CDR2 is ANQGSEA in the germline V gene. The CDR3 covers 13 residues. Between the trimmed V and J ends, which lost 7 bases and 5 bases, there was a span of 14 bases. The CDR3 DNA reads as TGCAGCGCTACAAGAAGCGGTACCGGGGAGCTGTTTTTT. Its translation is CSATRSGTGELFF.

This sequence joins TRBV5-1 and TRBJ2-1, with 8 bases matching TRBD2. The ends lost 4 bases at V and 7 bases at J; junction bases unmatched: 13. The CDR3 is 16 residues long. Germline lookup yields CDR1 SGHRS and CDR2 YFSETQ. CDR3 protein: CASSPGAGGILNEQFF. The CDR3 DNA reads TGCGCCAGCAGCCCGGGGGCGGGGGGCATTCTAAATGAGCAGTTCTTC.

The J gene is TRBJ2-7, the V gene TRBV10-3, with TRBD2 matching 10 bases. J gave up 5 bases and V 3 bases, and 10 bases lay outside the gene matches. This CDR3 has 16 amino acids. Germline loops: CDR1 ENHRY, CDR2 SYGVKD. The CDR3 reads CAISDPSGGVYDEQYF. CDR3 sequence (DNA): TGTGCCATCAGTGACCCTAGCGGGGGCGTTTACGACGAGCAGTACTTC.

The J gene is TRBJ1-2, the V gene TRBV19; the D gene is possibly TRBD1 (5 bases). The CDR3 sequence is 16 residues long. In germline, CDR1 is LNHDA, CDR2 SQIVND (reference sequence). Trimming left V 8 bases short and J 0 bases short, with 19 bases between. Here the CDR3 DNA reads TGTGCCAGTCATATCTCAGCGGGGCGGGCTAACTATGGCTACACCTTC. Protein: CASHISAGRANYGYTF. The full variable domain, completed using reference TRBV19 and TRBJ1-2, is DGGITQSPKYLFRKEGQNVTLSCEQNLNHDAMYWYRQDPGQGLRLIYYSQIVNDFQKGDIAEGYSVSREKKESFPLTVTSAQKNPTAFYLCASHISAGRANYGYTFGSGTRLTVV.

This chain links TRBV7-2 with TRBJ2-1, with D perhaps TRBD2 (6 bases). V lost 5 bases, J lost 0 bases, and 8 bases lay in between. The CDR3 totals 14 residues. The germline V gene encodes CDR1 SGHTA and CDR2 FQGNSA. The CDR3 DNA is TGTGCCAGCAGCCCGGGGGTCTCCTACAATGAGCAGTTCTTC. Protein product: CASSPGVSYNEQFF.

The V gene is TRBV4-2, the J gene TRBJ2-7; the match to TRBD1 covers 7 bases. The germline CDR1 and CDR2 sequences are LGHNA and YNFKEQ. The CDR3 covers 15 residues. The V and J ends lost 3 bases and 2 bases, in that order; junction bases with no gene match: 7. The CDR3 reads CASSQDHRGPYEQYF. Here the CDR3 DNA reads TGTGCCAGCAGCCAGGATCACAGGGGTCCCTACGAGCAGTACTTC.

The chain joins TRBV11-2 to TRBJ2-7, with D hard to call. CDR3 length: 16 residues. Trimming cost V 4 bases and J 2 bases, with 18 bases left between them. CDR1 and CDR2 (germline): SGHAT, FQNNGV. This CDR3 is CASSSSFGAETYEQYF. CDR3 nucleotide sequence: TGTGCCAGCAGCTCCTCCTTCGGCGCGGAGACCTACGAGCAGTACTTC. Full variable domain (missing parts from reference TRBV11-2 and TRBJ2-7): EAGVAQSPRYKIIEKRQSVAFWCNPISGHATLYWYQQILGQGPKLLIQFQNNGVVDDSQLPKDRFSAERLKGVDSTLKIQPAKLEDSAVYLCASSSSFGAETYEQYFGPGTRLTVT.

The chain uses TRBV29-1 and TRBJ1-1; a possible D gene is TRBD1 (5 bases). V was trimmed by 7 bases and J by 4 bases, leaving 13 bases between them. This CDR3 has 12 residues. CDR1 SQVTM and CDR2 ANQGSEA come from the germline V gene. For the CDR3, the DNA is TGCAGCGCCACTGCGGGGGGCACTGAAGCTTTCTTT. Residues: CSATAGGTEAFF.

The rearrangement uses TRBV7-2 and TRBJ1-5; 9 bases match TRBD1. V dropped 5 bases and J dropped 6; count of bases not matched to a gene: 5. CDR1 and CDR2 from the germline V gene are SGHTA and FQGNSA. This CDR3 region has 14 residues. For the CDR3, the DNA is TGTGCCAGCAGCCAGGGACAGGGACGTCAGCCCCAGCATTTT. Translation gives CASSQGQGRQPQHF.

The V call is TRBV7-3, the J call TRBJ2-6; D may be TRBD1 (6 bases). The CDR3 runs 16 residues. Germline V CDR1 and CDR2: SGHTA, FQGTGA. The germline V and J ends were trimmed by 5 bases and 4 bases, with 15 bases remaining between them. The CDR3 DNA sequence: TGTGCCAGCAGCATACAGGGTCCGGGGGGGGCCAACGTCCTGACTTTC. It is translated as CASSIQGPGGANVLTF. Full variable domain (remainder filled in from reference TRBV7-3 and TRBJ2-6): GAGVSQTPSNKVTEKGKYVELRCDPISGHTALYWYRQSLGQGPEFLIYFQGTGAADDSGLPNDRFFAVRPEGSVSTLKIQRTERGDSAVYLCASSIQGPGGANVLTFGAGSRLTVL.

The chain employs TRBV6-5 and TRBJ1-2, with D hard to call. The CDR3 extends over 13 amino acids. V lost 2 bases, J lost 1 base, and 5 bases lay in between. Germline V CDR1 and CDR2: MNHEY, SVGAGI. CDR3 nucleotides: TGTGCCAGCAGTTACGGCCATAACTATGGCTACACCTTC. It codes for CASSYGHNYGYTF.

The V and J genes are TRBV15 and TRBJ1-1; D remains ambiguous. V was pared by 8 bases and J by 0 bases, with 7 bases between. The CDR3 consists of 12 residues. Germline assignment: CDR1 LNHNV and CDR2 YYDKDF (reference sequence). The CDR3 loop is CATSLMNTEAFF. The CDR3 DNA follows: TGTGCCACCTCCCTAATGAACACTGAAGCTTTCTTT.

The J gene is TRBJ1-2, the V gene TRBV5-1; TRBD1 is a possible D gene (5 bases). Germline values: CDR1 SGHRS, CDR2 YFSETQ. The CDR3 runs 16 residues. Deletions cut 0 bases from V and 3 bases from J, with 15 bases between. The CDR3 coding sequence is TGCGCCAGCAGCTTGGACATAACAGGCCCGGACTATGGCTACACCTTC. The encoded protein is CASSLDITGPDYGYTF.

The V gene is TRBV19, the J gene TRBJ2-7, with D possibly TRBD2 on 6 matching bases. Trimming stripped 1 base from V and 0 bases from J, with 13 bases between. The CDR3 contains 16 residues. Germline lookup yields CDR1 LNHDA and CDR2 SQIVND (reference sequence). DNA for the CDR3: TGTGCCAGTAGTATAGCCGGGACTTTAAGCTCCTACGAGCAGTACTTC. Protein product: CASSIAGTLSSYEQYF.

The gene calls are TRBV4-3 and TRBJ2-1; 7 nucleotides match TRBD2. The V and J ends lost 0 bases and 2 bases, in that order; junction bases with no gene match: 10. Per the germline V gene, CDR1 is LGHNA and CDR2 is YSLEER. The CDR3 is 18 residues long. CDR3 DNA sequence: TGCGCCAGCAGCCAAGAAGGTCAGGGAGCGGGGACCTACAATGAGCAGTTCTTC. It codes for CASSQEGQGAGTYNEQFF.

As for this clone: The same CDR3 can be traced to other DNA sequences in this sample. Here the CDR3 reads CSASGDTQYF. The DNA of the CDR3 is TGCAGTGCTAGCGGAGATACGCAGTATTTT. The rearrangement joins TRBV20-1 to TRBJ2-3; D not certain. The CDR3 extends over 10 amino acids. V lost 3 bases and J lost 5, with 3 bases in between. Germline V lookup: CDR1 DFQATT, CDR2 SNEGSKA (reference sequence).

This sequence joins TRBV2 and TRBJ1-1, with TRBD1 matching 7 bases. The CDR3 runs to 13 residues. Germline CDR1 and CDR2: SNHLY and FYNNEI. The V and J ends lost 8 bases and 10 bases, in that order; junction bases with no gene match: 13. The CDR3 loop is CASADREGLRAFF. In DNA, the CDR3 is TGTGCCAGCGCCGACAGGGAAGGCTTAAGAGCTTTCTTT.

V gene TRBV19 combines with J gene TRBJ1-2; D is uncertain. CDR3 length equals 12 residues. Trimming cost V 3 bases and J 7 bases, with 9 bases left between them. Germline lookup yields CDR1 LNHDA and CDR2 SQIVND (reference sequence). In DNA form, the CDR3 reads TGTGCCAGTAGTATGAGGAGCGGTGGCTACACCTTC. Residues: CASSMRSGGYTF.

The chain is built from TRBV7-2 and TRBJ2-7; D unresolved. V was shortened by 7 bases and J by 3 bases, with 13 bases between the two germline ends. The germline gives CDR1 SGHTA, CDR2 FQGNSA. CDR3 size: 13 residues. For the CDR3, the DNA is TGTGCCAGCATGGTTACTCCGGTCTACGAGCAGTACTTC. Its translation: CASMVTPVYEQYF.

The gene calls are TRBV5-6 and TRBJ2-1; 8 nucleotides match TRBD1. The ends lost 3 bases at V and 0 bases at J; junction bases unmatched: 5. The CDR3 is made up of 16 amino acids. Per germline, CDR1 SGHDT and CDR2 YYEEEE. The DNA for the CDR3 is TGTGCCAGCAGCTCAGGGACAGGAGGCTCCTACAATGAGCAGTTCTTC. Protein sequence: CASSSGTGGSYNEQFF.

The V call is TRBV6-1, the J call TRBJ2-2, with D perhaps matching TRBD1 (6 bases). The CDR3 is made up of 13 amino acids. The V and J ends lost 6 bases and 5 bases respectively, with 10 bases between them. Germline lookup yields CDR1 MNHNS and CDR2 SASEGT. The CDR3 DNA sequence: TGTGCCAGCAGCCTTACAGGGACCGGGGAGCTGTTTTTT. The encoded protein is CASSLTGTGELFF.

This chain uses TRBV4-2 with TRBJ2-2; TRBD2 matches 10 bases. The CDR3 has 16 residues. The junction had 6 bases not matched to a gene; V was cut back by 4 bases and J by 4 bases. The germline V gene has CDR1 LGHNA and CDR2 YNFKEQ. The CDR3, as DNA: TGTGCCAGCAGCCTCAGCGGGGGGGCCACCACCGGGGAGCTGTTTTTT. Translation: CASSLSGGATTGELFF.

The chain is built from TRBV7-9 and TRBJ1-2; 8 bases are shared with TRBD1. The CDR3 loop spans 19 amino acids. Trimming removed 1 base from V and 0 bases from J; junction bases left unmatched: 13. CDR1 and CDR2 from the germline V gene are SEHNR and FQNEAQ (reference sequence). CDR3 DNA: TGTGCCAGCAGCTTAGGCGGCAGGGGGCCCCTTCCGGCTAACTATGGCTACACCTTC. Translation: CASSLGGRGPLPANYGYTF.

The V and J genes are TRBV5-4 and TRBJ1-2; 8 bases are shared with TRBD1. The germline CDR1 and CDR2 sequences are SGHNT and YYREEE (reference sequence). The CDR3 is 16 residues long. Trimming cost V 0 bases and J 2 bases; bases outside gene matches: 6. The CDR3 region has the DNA TGTGCCAGCAGCTTGGGGCCGACAGGGGCAAACTATGGCTACACCTTC. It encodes CASSLGPTGANYGYTF.

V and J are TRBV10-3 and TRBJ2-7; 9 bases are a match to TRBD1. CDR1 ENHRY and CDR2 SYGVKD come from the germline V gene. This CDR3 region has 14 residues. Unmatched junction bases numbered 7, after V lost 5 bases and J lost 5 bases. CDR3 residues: CAISLDRGRHEQYF. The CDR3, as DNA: TGTGCCATCAGTTTGGACAGGGGCAGGCACGAGCAGTACTTC.

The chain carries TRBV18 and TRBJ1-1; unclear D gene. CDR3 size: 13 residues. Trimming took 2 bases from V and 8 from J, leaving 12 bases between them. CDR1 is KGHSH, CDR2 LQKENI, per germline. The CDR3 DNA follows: TGTGCCAGCTCACCAGCCTCCGGGTCAGAAGCTTTCTTT. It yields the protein CASSPASGSEAFF.

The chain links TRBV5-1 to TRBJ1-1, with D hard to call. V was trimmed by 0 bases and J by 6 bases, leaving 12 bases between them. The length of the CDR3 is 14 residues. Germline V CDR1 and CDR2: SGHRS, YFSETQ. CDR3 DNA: TGCGCCAGCAGCTTGGCCGAAGTCGGGGCTGAAGCTTTCTTT. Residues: CASSLAEVGAEAFF.

CDR3 residues: CASSLLLGRETQYF. CDR3 nucleotide sequence: TGTGCCAGCAGTTTACTACTAGGGCGGGAGACCCAGTACTTC. The chain uses TRBV7-9 and TRBJ2-5, with a weak D call TRBD2 (5 bases). V was clipped by 6 bases and J by 5 bases, with 16 bases between them. Germline V gene lookup returns CDR1 SEHNR and CDR2 FQNEAQ (reference sequence). This CDR3 has 14 residues.

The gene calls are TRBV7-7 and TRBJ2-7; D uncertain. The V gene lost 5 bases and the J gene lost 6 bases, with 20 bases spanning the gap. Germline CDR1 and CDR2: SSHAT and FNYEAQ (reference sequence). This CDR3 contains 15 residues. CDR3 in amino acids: CASSPGFNSPSEQYF. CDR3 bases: TGTGCCAGCAGCCCTGGTTTTAACTCTCCTAGCGAGCAGTACTTC.